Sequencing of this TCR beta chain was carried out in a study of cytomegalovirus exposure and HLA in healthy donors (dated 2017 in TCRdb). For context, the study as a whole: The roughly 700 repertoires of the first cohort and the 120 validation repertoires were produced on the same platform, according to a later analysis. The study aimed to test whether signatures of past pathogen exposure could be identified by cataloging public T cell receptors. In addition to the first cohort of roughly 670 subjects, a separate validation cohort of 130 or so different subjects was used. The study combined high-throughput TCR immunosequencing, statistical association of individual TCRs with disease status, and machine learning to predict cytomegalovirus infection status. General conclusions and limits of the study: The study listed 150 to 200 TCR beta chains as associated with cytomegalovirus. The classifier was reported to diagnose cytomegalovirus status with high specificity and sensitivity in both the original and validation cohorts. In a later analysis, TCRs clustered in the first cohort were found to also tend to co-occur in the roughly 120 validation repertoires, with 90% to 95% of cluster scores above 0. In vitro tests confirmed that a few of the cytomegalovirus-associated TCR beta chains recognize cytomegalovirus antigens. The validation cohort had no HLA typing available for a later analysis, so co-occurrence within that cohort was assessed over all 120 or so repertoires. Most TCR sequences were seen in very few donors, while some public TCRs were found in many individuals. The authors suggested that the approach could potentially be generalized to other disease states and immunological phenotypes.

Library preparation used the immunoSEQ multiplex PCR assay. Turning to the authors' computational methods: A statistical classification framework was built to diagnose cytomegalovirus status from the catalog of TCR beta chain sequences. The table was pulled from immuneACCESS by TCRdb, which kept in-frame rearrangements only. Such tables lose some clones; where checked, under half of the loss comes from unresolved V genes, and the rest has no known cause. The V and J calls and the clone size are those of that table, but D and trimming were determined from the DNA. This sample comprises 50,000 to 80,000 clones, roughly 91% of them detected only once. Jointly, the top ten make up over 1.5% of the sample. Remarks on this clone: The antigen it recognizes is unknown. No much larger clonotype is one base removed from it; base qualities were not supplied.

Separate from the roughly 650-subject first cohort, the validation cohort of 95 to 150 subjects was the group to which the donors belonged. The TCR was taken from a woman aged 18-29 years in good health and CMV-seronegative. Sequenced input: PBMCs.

The DNA is TGTGCCAGCAGCTTTGGACAGCTTAACTATGGCTACACCTTC. It translates to CASSFGQLNYGYTF. In this chain, TRBV7-2 is recombined with TRBJ1-2; the D gene is perhaps TRBD1, from 6 matching bases. Including the terminal cysteine and phenylalanine, the CDR3 comprises 14 residues. Only CDR3 DNA remains: 42 bases, in frame from the first base. V and J are truncated by 3 bases and 1 base respectively, leaving an intervening sequence of 9 bases. Looking up the germline V gene yields CDR1 SGHTA and CDR2 FQGNSA.